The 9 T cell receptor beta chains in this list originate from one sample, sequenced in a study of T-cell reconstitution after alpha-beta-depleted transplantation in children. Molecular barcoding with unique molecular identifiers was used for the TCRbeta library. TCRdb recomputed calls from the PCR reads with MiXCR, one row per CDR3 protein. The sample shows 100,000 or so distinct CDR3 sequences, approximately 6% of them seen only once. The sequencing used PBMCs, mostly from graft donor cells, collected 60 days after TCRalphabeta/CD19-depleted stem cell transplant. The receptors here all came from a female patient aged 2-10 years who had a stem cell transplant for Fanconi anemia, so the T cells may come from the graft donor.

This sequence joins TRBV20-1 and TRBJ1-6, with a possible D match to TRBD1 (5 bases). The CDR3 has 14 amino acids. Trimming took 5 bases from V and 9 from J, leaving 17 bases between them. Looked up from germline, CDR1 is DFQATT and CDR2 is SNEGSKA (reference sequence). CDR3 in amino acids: CSARKDMRGSPLHF. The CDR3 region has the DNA TGCAGTGCTCGGAAGGACATGCGCGGTTCACCCCTCCACTTT.

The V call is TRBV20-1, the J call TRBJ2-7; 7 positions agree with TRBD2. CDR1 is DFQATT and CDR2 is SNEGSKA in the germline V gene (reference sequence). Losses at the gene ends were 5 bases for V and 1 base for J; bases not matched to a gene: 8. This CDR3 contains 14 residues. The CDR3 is CSAPTSSGSYEQYF. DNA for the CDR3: TGCAGTGCTCCAACGTCTAGCGGATCCTACGAGCAGTACTTC.

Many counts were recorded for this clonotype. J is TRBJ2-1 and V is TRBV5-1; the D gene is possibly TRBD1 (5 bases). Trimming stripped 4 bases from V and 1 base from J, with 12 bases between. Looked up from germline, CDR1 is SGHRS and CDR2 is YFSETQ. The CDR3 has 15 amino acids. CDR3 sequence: CASSRLQGSYNEQFF. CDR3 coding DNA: TGCGCCAGCAGCCGTTTGCAGGGTTCCTACAATGAGCAGTTCTTC.

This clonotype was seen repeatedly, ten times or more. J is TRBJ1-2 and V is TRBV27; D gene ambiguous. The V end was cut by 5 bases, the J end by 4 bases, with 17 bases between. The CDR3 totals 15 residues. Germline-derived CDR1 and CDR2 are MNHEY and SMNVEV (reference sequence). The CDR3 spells CASSVERSRFYGYTF. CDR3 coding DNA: TGTGCCAGCAGTGTGGAGCGATCCCGTTTCTATGGCTACACCTTC.

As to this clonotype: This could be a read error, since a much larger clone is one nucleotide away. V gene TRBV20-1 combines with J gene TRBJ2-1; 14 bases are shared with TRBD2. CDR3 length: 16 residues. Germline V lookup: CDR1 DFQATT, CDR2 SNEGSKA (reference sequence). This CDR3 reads CCARDWTSGRYNEQFF. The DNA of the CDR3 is TGCTGTGCTAGAGATTGGACTAGCGGGAGGTACAATGAGCAGTTCTTC.

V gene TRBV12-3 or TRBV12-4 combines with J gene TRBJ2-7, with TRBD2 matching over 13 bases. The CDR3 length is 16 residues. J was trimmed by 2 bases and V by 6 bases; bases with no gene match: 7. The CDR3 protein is CASRTGLAGATYEQYF. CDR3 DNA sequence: TGTGCCAGCAGGACCGGACTAGCGGGGGCAACCTACGAGCAGTACTTC.

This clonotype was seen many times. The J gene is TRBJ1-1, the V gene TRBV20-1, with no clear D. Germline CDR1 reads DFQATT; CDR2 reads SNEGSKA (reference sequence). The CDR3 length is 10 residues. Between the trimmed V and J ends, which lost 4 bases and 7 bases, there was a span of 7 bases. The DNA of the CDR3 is TGCAGTGCTAAGGATTATGAAGCTTTCTTT. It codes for CSAKDYEAFF.

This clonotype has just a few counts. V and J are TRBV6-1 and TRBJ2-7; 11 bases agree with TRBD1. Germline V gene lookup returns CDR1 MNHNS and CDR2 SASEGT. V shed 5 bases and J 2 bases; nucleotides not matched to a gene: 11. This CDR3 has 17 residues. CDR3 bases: TGTGCCAGCAGTCGGACAGGGGGCGGACGCCTGACCTACGAGCAGTACTTC. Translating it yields CASSRTGGGRLTYEQYF.

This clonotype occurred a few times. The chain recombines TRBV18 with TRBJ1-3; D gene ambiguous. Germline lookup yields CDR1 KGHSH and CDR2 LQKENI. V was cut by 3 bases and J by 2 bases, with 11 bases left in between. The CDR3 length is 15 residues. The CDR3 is CASSPTQTTGNTIYF. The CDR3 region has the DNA TGTGCCAGCTCACCGACTCAGACTACTGGAAACACCATATATTTT.